This is a list of T cell receptor beta chains from one sample in a study of shared clonotypes between healthy human individuals. Assay used: immunoSEQ multiplex PCR; TCRdb lists only in-frame clones, some missing. Seen here are about 820,000 clones, almost 95% observed once, and the top ten hold about 24%. Sequencing was performed on naive CD8+ T cells sorted from blood. These receptors were obtained from a man younger than 45 in good health. CDR3s include the opening cysteine and the closing phenylalanine or tryptophan. The order of the fields is J gene, clone size, V gene, D gene, CDR3 DNA, CDR3 protein. A D gene is named only where the DNA matches it firmly. The size field is filled for only some rows; it gives once, few, many or a size class.

>TRBJ2-1|.|TRBV29-1|TRBD2
TGCAGCCCTAGACTAGCGGTACCCAATGAGCAGTTCTTC
CSPRLAVPNEQFF
>TRBJ2-1|.|TRBV27|.
TGTGCCAGCAGGCGGGCCGATGAGCAGTTCTTC
CASRRADEQFF
>TRBJ2-3|.|TRBV7-2|.
TGTGCCAGCAGCTTGGCCTTGCCAGATACGCAGTATTTT
CASSLALPDTQYF
>TRBJ1-2|.|TRBV9|.
TGTGCCAGCCCGACCAGTGGTGCGTTAGCTAACTATGGCTACACCTTC
CASPTSGALANYGYTF
>TRBJ2-6|.|TRBV6-5|.
TGTGCCAGCAGTTACCTCAGTGGGGCCAACGTCCTGACTTTC
CASSYLSGANVLTF
>TRBJ1-1|.|TRBV28|.
TGTGCCAGCAGTTTGGCCAGGGAGACTGAAGCTTTCTTT
CASSLARETEAFF
>TRBJ2-1|.|TRBV11-2|.
TGTGCCAGCAGCCCAAGTTGGAACAGTAAGTTCTTC
CASSPSWNSKFF
>TRBJ2-7|once|TRBV29-1|.
TGCAGCGTTCCCGGACAGGGAGGGTACGAGCAGTACTTC
CSVPGQGGYEQYF
>TRBJ2-3|.|TRBV7-3|TRBD2
TGTGCCAGCAGCCCCGGACTAGCGGGAGGGTCAGATACGCAGTATTTT
CASSPGLAGGSDTQYF
>TRBJ2-1|.|TRBV27|.
TGTGCCAGCAGTTTCCGATGGGGAACGGGGAATGAGCAGTTCTTC
CASSFRWGTGNEQFF
>TRBJ2-5|.|TRBV25-1|TRBD1
TGTGCCAGCGGAACACAGGGGACAGAGACCCAGTACTTC
CASGTQGTETQYF
>TRBJ1-4|.|TRBV27|.
TGTGCCAGCAGGAGGGGAGGGACTAATGAAAAACTGTTTTTT
CASRRGGTNEKLFF
>TRBJ2-3|once|TRBV27|TRBD1
TGTGCCAGCAGTACAAACTCCGGGACAGAGGACACAGATACGCAGTATTTT
CASSTNSGTEDTDTQYF
>TRBJ2-7|.|TRBV7-6|TRBD2
TGTGCCAGCAGCATCGGACTAGCACCCTACGAGCAGTACTTC
CASSIGLAPYEQYF
>TRBJ2-7|.|TRBV6-5|.
TGTGCCAGCAGTTCAACACAGGGATACGAGCAGTACTTC
CASSSTQGYEQYF
>TRBJ2-1|.|TRBV7-2|TRBD2
TGTGCCAGCACCGATTCCTATAGCGGGAGCTGGGACAATGAGCAATTCTTC
CASTDSYSGSWDNEQFF
>TRBJ2-3|.|TRBV6-1|.
TGTGCCAGTAATAATGGGGGCACAGATACGCAGTATTTT
CASNNGGTDTQYF